The entry below describes one T cell receptor (beta chain). Its antigen remains unknown. Before any sequencing was done, the ViraFEST assay used viral peptide pools to expand antigen-specific CD4+ T cells. Culture lasted over 9 days before CD4+ T cell isolation. The person's infection with SARS-CoV-2, confirmed by PCR, took place between March and December 2020. They grew 2 million to 2.5 million PBMC in each well, adding 10 IU/ml IL-2 and 10 ug/ml peptides. Half-medium replacement with IL-2 medium occurred on days 3 and 7. The source of the sample is a study of vaccination effects on CD4 cells after COVID-19. Across the whole study: Two convalescent patients provided samples 16 days and one week prevaccination.

Broader study findings: Mainly new clones induced by vaccination were found among post-vaccine spike-reactive clones in convalescents.

The assay was immunoSEQ multiplex PCR, and TCRdb's table has in-frame clones only and misses some. Counted here are approximately 40,000 clones, around 75% occurring once; the ten biggest clones make up less than 40%. This CDR3 is built from 11 residues. The V end lost 6 bases, the J end lost 0 bases, and 5 bases lay between the germline ends. Germline lookup yields CDR1 DFQATT and CDR2 SNEGSKA (reference sequence). The sequence was obtained from a human donor who had a prior SARS-CoV-2 infection. V gene TRBV20-1 combines with J gene TRBJ1-1; the D is unclear. The sequencing here drew on CD4+ T cells from PBMCs cultured with a peptide pool, taken before COVID-19 vaccination. CDR3 nucleotide sequence: TGCAGTGCCCCCTTGAACACTGAAGCTTTCTTT. This translates into CSAPLNTEAFF.